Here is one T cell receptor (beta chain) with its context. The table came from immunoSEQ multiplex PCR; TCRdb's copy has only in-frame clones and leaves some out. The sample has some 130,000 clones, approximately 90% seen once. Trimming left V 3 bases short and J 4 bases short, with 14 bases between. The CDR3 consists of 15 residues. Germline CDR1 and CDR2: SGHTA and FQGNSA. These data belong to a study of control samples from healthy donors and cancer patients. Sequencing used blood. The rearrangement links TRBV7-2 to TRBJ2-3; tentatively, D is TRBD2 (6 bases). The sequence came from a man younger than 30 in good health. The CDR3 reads CASSFQSGDSDTQYF. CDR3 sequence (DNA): TGTGCCAGCAGCTTTCAATCTGGGGACTCAGATACGCAGTATTTT.